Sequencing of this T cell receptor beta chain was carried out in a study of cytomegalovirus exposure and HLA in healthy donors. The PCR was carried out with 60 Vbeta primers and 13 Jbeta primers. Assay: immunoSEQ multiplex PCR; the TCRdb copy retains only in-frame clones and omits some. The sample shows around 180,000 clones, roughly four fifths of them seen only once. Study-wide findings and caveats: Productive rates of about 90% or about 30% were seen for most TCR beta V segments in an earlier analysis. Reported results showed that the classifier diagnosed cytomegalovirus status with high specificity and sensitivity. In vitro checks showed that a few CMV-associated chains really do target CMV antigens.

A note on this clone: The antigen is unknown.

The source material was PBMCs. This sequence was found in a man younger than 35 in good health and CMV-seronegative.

The DNA for the CDR3 is TGTGCCATCAGGGGGGACTCCAACTCCAATGAGCAGTTCTTC. Its protein product is CAIRGDSNSNEQFF. The gene calls are TRBV10-3 and TRBJ2-1; perhaps TRBD2 as D (6 bases). This CDR3 contains 14 residues. Trimming took off 6 bases at V and 6 bases at J, with 15 bases between the two ends. Germline CDR1 is ENHRY and CDR2 is SYGVKD.